This T cell receptor (beta chain) appears in the sequencing data of a study of shared clonotypes between healthy human individuals (dated by TCRdb to about 2020). Some background on the complete study: Two women and a few men aged 18 to 49 years were included in the cohort. To increase sequencing depth and limit assay-specific biases, different laboratories used diverse techniques to prepare libraries and sequence TCR repertoires. Blood TCR repertoires of about five healthy adults were deeply sequenced to estimate repertoire size and the extent of clonotype sharing between individuals. Each donor's leukapheresis produced roughly between about 0.9 and 9.5 billion PBMCs. For each donor, three plates each were used for CD4 naive and CD4 memory, two plates were used for CD8 naive, and one plate was used for CD8 memory.

What the work shows at the level of the full study, not this receptor alone: Because the study included only a small number of donors, the genetic and exposure-history diversity represented was limited. Only blood was sampled, and tissue TCR repertoires likely differ from those in blood. When a handful of donors were compared, the shared fraction of clonotypes was roughly 4.8% for naive CD4, about 4% for naive CD8, more than 2% for memory CD4, and around 0.37% for memory CD8. Rarefaction of sorted-subset datasets indicated incomplete sequencing despite the large sequencing depth. Pairwise subsampling indicated that sequencing depth was expected to affect the degree of clonotype sharing among donors. Compared with non-shared clonotypes, the clonotypes found in all four sorted-subset donors had higher generation probabilities. Naive subsets generally had larger estimated clonotype richness than memory subsets did.

Donors were healthy HIV-negative adults with no recently reported acute infections or vaccinations. All donors were Caucasian adults living in Nashville, Tennessee, USA. CD4+ T cells were enriched through magnetic negative selection, after which naive cells were positively selected on CD45RA and the remaining negative fraction served as the memory subset. After blood collection by leukapheresis, PBMCs were isolated using Ficoll-Histopaque density gradient centrifugation and then cryopreserved in the vapor phase of liquid nitrogen. Analytical flow cytometry was used to check the purity and quantity of every magnetically sorted T cell population. From each sorted fraction, genomic DNA was isolated and quantified by UV absorbance on a Nanodrop 2000c. Per the germline V gene (reference sequence), LNHDA is the CDR1 and SQIVND is the CDR2. The CDR3 covers 15 residues, taking in both the cysteine and the phenylalanine. Only the CDR3 DNA is retained, 45 bases long and in frame from the first base. V is cut back by 5 bases and J by 4 bases, with 9 bases in the junction unmatched.

Turning to this clone: Its antigen is not yet known. Base qualities are missing; no much larger clone stands one base away.

Using the deep immunoSEQ assay, multiplex PCR amplified TCR CDR3 regions from genomic DNA. Genomic DNA extracted from each cell subset was distributed evenly over all wells of several immunoSEQ 96-well plates, and each plate served as one replicate. For sorted subsets, about 200 ng genomic DNA, equal to 30,000 or so T cell genomes, was loaded into each replicate PCR. Purified libraries were quantified with a Qubit 3.0 fluorometer, sized on a Bioanalyzer 2100, and re-quantified with the KAPA Library Quantification kit. Every immunoSEQ 96-well plate was sequenced on a dedicated single-read 150-cycle Illumina NextSeq 550 flow cell. On the authors' methods: The immunoSEQ output contained only junctional sequences without quality scores, so filtering could not match that applied to full-length reads. To assign V/J genes and CDR3, sequences were annotated using PyIR, a Python wrapper for IgBLAST v1.9, with IMGT germline references. Reads with weak V/J assignments (E-value above 1e-6), missing CDR3, stop codons, out-of-frame junctions, or ambiguous translated residues were removed. A V3J clonotype was defined by an identical inferred V gene, J gene, and CDR3 amino acid sequence. The percentage overlap between two repertoires was calculated by dividing the number of shared unique clonotypes by the size of the smaller repertoire. Richness of each repertoire was evaluated using RTK rarefaction, the Chao1 estimator, and Recon v2.1 estimates of unobserved clonotypes. For all TCRbeta clonotypes obtained by the gDNA method from several donors, generation probabilities were computed with OLGA. TCRdb provides this immuneACCESS table in a form limited to in-frame rearrangements. Some clones are lacking; in checked studies, under half of them reflect an unresolved V gene, and why the rest are absent is not known. V and J calls and clone size follow that table, whereas D and trimming were derived from the DNA. This sample is represented by roughly 2.5 million clones; more than 90% of them were singletons. Of the sample, roughly 0.13% is held by the ten largest clones.

Sample: naive CD4+ T cells sorted from blood. Read against the paper, the sample's cell subset or site label means: CD45RA+ positively selected. This TCR was sampled from a man younger than 35 in good health. In this chain, TRBV19 is recombined with TRBJ2-5; TRBD2 matches 8 bases in the middle. The encoded CDR3 is CASSPRRGARETQYF. The nucleotide sequence reads as follows: TGTGCCAGTAGTCCCCGGCGGGGGGCGCGAGAGACCCAGTACTTC.